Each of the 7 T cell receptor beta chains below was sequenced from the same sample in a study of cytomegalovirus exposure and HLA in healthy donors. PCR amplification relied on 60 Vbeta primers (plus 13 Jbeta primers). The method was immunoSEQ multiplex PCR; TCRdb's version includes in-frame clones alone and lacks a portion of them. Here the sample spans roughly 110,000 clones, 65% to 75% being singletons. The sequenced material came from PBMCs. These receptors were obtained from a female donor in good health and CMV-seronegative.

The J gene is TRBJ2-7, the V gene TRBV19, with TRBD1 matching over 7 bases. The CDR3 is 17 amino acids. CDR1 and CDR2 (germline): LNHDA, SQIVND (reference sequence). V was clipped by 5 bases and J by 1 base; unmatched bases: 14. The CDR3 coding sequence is TGTGCCAGTAGTGACCAGTGGGGGACAGAGATTTCCTACGAGCAGTACTTC. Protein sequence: CASSDQWGTEISYEQYF.

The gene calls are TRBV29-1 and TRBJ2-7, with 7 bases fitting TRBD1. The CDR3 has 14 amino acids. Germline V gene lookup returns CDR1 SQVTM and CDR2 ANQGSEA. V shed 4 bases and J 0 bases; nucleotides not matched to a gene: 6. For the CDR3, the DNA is TGCAGCGTTGTGGACAGGCGACGCTCCTACGAGCAGTACTTC. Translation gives CSVVDRRRSYEQYF.

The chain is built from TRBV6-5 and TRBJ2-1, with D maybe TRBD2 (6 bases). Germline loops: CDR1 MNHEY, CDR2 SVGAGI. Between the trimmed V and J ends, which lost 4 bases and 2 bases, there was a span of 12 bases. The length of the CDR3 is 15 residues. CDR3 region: CASSSGLPTYNEQFF. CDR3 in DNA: TGTGCCAGCAGTTCGGGACTTCCAACCTACAATGAGCAGTTCTTC.

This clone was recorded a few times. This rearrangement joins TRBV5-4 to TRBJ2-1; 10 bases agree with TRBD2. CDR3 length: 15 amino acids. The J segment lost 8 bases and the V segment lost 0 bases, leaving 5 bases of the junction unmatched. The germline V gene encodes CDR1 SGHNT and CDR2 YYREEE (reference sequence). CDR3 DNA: TGTGCCAGCAGCTTGGCCGCTAGCGGGAGACATGAGCAGTTCTTC. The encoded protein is CASSLAASGRHEQFF.

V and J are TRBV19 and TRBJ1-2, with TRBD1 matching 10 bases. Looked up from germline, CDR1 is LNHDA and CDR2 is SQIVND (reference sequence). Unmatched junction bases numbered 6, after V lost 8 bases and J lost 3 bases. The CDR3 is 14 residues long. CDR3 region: CASSAGTGDYGYTF. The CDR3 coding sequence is TGTGCCAGTTCCGCCGGGACAGGGGACTATGGCTACACCTTC.

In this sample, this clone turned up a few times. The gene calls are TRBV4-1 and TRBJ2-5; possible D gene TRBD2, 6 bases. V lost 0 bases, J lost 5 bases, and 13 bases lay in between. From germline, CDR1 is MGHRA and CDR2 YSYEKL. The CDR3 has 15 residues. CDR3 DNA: TGCGCCAGCAGCCAAGATCGCGGAGGGCCGGAGACCCAGTACTTC. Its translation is CASSQDRGGPETQYF.

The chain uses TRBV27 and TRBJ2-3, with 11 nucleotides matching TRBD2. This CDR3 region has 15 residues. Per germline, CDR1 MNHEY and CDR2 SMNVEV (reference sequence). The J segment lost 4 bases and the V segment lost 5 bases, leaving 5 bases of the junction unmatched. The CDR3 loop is CASSNLAGGPDTQYF. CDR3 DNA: TGTGCCAGCAGTAACTTAGCGGGAGGGCCAGATACGCAGTATTTT.